This TCR beta chain was recovered during a study of radiotherapy plus CTLA-4 blockade in lung cancer. CTLA-4 blockade using ipilimumab, together with focal radiation, was received by patients with chemo-refractory metastatic non-small-cell lung cancer. Comments on this clone: Its antigen is not identified.

Germline CDR1 and CDR2: MDHEN and SYDVKM. The CDR3 loop spans 14 amino acids. The V gene end was trimmed by 5 bases and the J gene end by 4 bases; junction bases not matched to a gene: 4. This table comes from immunoSEQ multiplex PCR, and its TCRdb copy is limited to in-frame clones, with some not included. Of 100,000 to 150,000 clones listed, about four fifths were seen once; the top ten hold approximately 5.5%. Whole-study results and caveats: Researchers report tumor-derived TCR clones expanding in blood after radiotherapy plus ipilimumab. Together with interferon-beta, which increased in serum after radiation, early dynamic changes in blood T cell clones were reportedly the best predictors of response.

The sequences come from peripheral blood, collected from a patient treated with radiotherapy plus ipilimumab. The chain recombines TRBV28 with TRBJ1-1; 10 bases are shared with TRBD1. The receptor comes from a human donor with non-small cell lung cancer who had a partial response to radiotherapy plus ipilimumab. The CDR3 DNA sequence: TGTGCCAGCAGTCGCAGGACAGGGGGCACTGAAGCTTTCTTT. The encoded protein is CASSRRTGGTEAFF.